These T cell receptor beta chains were read from a single sample in a study of T cell responses to AZD1222 COVID-19 vaccine. Assay: immunoSEQ multiplex PCR; the TCRdb copy retains only in-frame clones and omits some. The data show 95,000 to 150,000 clones, roughly 90% seen once. Sequencing used peripheral blood, obtained on day 0 of AZD1222 vaccination. The receptors come from an adult in good health. CDR3s include the opening cysteine and the closing phenylalanine or tryptophan. The order of the fields is J gene, V gene, clone size, D gene, CDR3 DNA, CDR3 protein. A D gene is named only where the DNA matches it firmly. Some rows have no size entry. The others give once, few or many, or a class for an expanded clone.

>TRBJ2-5|TRBV12-5|-|TRBD2
TGTGCTAGTGGTTTGCGGACTAGCGGGGGGGCGGAAGAGACCCAGTACTTC
CASGLRTSGGAEETQYF
>TRBJ2-7|TRBV19|-|-
TGTGCCAGTAGTCCAATCCCCGGGGCAGGGGTTTCCTACGAGCAGTACTTC
CASSPIPGAGVSYEQYF
>TRBJ1-2|TRBV6-4|-|-
TGTGCCAGCAGTGACATATCGGGCTATGGCTACACCTTC
CASSDISGYGYTF
>TRBJ1-6|TRBV19|-|-
TGTGCCAGTAGTATCGGTCAGAATAATTCACCCCTCCACTTT
CASSIGQNNSPLHF
>TRBJ1-2|TRBV5-1|-|-
TGCGCCAGCAGCTTGGACAGCCCTAACTATGGCTACACCTTC
CASSLDSPNYGYTF
>TRBJ2-6|TRBV3-1/TRBV3-2|-|-
TGTGCCAGCAGCCCCGAGAGCTCTGGGACCAACGTCCTGACTTTC
CASSPESSGTNVLTF
>TRBJ1-1|TRBV29-1|-|-
TGCAGCGTTGACCGAAGCCAGAACACTGAAGCTTTCTTT
CSVDRSQNTEAFF
>TRBJ1-2|TRBV11-2|-|-
TGTGCCAGCAGCTTACGGAACGGCGGGGGCTACACCTTC
CASSLRNGGGYTF
>TRBJ1-1|TRBV5-5|-|-
TGTGCCAGCAGCTTGGGTTGGGGTATGAACACTGAAGCTTTCTTT
CASSLGWGMNTEAFF
>TRBJ1-1|TRBV14|-|TRBD1
TGTGCCAGCAGCCTACGAGTGACAGGGGGCACTGAAGCTTTCTTT
CASSLRVTGGTEAFF
>TRBJ1-2|TRBV18|-|TRBD1
TGTGCCAGCTCAAGGGACAGTTATGGCTACACCTTC
CASSRDSYGYTF
>TRBJ1-1|TRBV5-1|-|TRBD1
TGCGCCAGCAGCTCCCTACAGGGGACGAACACTGAAGCTTTCTTT
CASSSLQGTNTEAFF
>TRBJ1-1|TRBV5-1|-|-
TGCGCCAGCAGCTTGGCCGACCGGAACACTGAAGCTTTCTTT
CASSLADRNTEAFF
>TRBJ1-2|TRBV2|few|-
TGTGCCAGCAGTGCGTGGACTGGCTACACCTTC
CASSAWTGYTF
>TRBJ1-1|TRBV6-2/TRBV6-3|-|-
TGTGCCAGCAGTTACGAGCAGAGCACTGAAGCTTTCTTT
CASSYEQSTEAFF
>TRBJ1-1|TRBV7-8|-|TRBD1
TGTGCCAGCAGCCTCCGAGCTCCGGGACAGGGGCGAGGCACTGAAGCTTTCTTT
CASSLRAPGQGRGTEAFF
>TRBJ1-4|TRBV19|once|-
TGTGCCAGTAGTAATAGGGGGAGAGTGAATGAAAAACTGTTTTTT
CASSNRGRVNEKLFF
>TRBJ1-2|TRBV6-5|-|TRBD1
TGTGCCAGCAGTTCCACCGGACAGGGGGCGGGTGGCTACACCTTC
CASSSTGQGAGGYTF
>TRBJ1-5|TRBV19|-|-
TGTGCCAGTAGTTATTGGCTGGAATTTGAGCCCCAGCATTTT
CASSYWLEFEPQHF
>TRBJ1-2|TRBV29-1|-|-
TGCAGCGTTGGATCGCAGGGCGGCTACACCTTC
CSVGSQGGYTF
>TRBJ1-2|TRBV12-3/TRBV12-4|-|TRBD1
TGTGCCAGCAGATCGACAGGGGGGAATGGCTACACCTTC
CASRSTGGNGYTF
>TRBJ2-2|TRBV5-4|-|TRBD1
TGTGCCAGCAGCCCCTCCGGGACAGGGTTCAGGGAGCTGTTTTTT
CASSPSGTGFRELFF
>TRBJ1-1|TRBV3-1/TRBV3-2|-|TRBD1
TGTGCCAGCAGCCAAGAAGGGGGCCCCACTGAAGCTTTCTTT
CASSQEGGPTEAFF
>TRBJ1-1|TRBV29-1|-|TRBD1
TGCAGCGTAGTTCCCTTGACAGGGGGCACTGAAGCTTTCTTT
CSVVPLTGGTEAFF
>TRBJ2-3|TRBV7-8|-|-
TGTGCCAGCAGCTTACAGTCGTCACGAGATACGCAGTATTTT
CASSLQSSRDTQYF
>TRBJ1-1|TRBV5-5|-|TRBD1
TGTGCCAGCAGCCCGGGACAGGGGGTCCTTAACACTGAAGCTTTCTTT
CASSPGQGVLNTEAFF
>TRBJ1-2|TRBV27|-|-
TGTGCCAGCAGTTTGGTGGCGTCCTATGGCTACACCTTC
CASSLVASYGYTF
>TRBJ2-2|TRBV15|-|-
TGTGCTACACAGTGGCAGAAAGCCGGGGAGCTGTTTTTT
CATQWQKAGELFF
>TRBJ2-7|TRBV5-1|-|-
TGCGCCAGCAGCCCGGGACATTTCTACGAGCAGTACTTC
CASSPGHFYEQYF
>TRBJ2-3|TRBV10-3|-|TRBD1
TGTGCCATCAGTGAGTCGAGGGGACAGGGGGCTTGGGATACGCAGTATTTT
CAISESRGQGAWDTQYF
>TRBJ2-7|TRBV11-3|-|-
TGTGCCAGCAGCCCCCGGATCGGTAACGAGCAGTACTTC
CASSPRIGNEQYF
>TRBJ1-3|TRBV18|-|TRBD1
TGCAACAAGGGACAGGGACTCTTCTACTCTGGAAACACCATATATTTT
CNKGQGLFYSGNTIYF
>TRBJ2-6|TRBV3-1/TRBV3-2|-|-
TGTGCCAGCAGGGTGGGAGGGGCCAACGTCCTGACTTTC
CASRVGGANVLTF
>TRBJ1-2|TRBV18|-|-
TGTGCCAGCTCACCGACCGGGACCGGAGACTATGGCTACACCTTC
CASSPTGTGDYGYTF
>TRBJ1-2|TRBV18|-|-
TGTGCCAGCTCACCAGGACCACTCGAGGGTGGCTACACCTTC
CASSPGPLEGGYTF
>TRBJ1-1|TRBV18|-|-
TGTGCCAGCTCACTCCTCGGGACATCGGTAAATACTGAAGCTTTCTTT
CASSLLGTSVNTEAFF
>TRBJ1-2|TRBV5-6|-|-
TGTGCCAGCAGAAAACAGGAGATCTATGGCTACACCTTC
CASRKQEIYGYTF
>TRBJ1-1|TRBV19|many|-
TGTGCCAGTAGTATTTCGGGGAGGACTGAAGCTTTCTTT
CASSISGRTEAFF
>TRBJ1-4|TRBV11-2|-|-
TGTGCCAGCAGCCGACCTACTAATGAAAAACTGTTTTTT
CASSRPTNEKLFF
>TRBJ2-6|TRBV5-1|-|-
TGCGCCAGCAGCTTGGACGTCTCTGGGGCCAACGTCCTGACTTTC
CASSLDVSGANVLTF
>TRBJ2-1|TRBV4-2|-|-
TGTGCCAGCAGCCAAGAGGCAGGGATTTCCTACAATGAGCAGTTCTTC
CASSQEAGISYNEQFF
>TRBJ1-2|TRBV11-1|-|-
TGTGCCAGCGGCCGTGAGGTGGCGGCGGGCTACACCTTC
CASGREVAAGYTF
>TRBJ2-2|TRBV7-3|-|-
TGTGCCAGCAGCCCAGGGACTCCCGGGGAGCTGTTTTTT
CASSPGTPGELFF
>TRBJ2-3|TRBV29-1|-|-
TGCAGCGTTCCCTCGACTCAGACAGATACGCAGTATTTT
CSVPSTQTDTQYF
>TRBJ1-2|TRBV6-2/TRBV6-3|-|TRBD1
TGTGCCAGCAGTTCAACAGGAGGGGGCGGCTATGGCTACACCTTC
CASSSTGGGGYGYTF
>TRBJ2-7|TRBV7-2|-|-
TGTGCCAGCAGCTTCCAGAGCTCCTACGAGCAGTACTTC
CASSFQSSYEQYF
>TRBJ2-3|TRBV7-3|once|-
TGTGCCAAGAACCCCCCCCGGAGTTACTCGACCACAGATACGCAGTATTTT
CAKNPPRSYSTTDTQYF
>TRBJ2-7|TRBV2|-|-
TGTGCCAGCAGTGAACCGGGGCCTCACCGACTCTACGAGCAGTACTTC
CASSEPGPHRLYEQYF
>TRBJ1-2|TRBV19|-|-
TGTGCCAGTAGTATAGGAGCAGCAACTAACTATGGCTACACCTTC
CASSIGAATNYGYTF
>TRBJ1-2|TRBV27|-|-
TGTGCCAGCAGTTTATCGGCCTGGAGGGATGGCTACACCTTC
CASSLSAWRDGYTF
>TRBJ1-2|TRBV9|-|TRBD1
TGTGCCAGCAGCGTAACCCCGGGACAGGGGACAAGTGGCTACACCTTC
CASSVTPGQGTSGYTF
>TRBJ2-1|TRBV12-5|-|TRBD2
TGTGCTAGTGGCTCCAATGGACTAGTCAATGAGCAGTTCTTC
CASGSNGLVNEQFF
>TRBJ2-4|TRBV6-5|-|-
TGTGCCAGCAGGGCCCGGGACAATCCAAAAAACATTCAGTACTTC
CASRARDNPKNIQYF
>TRBJ1-2|TRBV27|-|-
TGTGCCAGCAGAAGATTCGGAGGCCCCGAGGGCTACACCTTC
CASRRFGGPEGYTF
>TRBJ1-4|TRBV18|-|TRBD1
TGTGCCAGCTCACCACCTCAGGGGGCCTCTGAAAAACTGTTTTTT
CASSPPQGASEKLFF
>TRBJ1-3|TRBV5-4|-|-
TGTGCCAGCAGCTGGACAGCCTCTGGAAACACCATATATTTT
CASSWTASGNTIYF
>TRBJ1-1|TRBV5-1|-|-
TGCGCCAGCAGCTTGACTTCCGCACTCCAACACCGCGGGGTGACTGAAGCTTTCTTT
CASSLTSALQHRGVTEAFF
>TRBJ2-2|TRBV7-3|-|-
TGTGCCAGCAGCTTAGATTTCGGCGGGGAGCTGTTTTTT
CASSLDFGGELFF